These 30 T cell receptor beta chains were sequenced from one sample in a study of blood T cells in healthy people across ages. Primed by a sample-barcoded 5' primer and a J-beta primer mix, a second PCR proceeded for 7 to 11 cycles. TCRdb passed the 5' RACE reads through MiXCR, listing each CDR3 protein once. The sample has some 1,800,000 distinct CDR3 sequences; around 40% are singletons. Input material: blood. These receptors all come from a human donor in good health.

The J gene is TRBJ1-1, the V gene TRBV29-1, with D perhaps matching TRBD1 (6 bases). The V end was cut by 7 bases, the J end by 6 bases, with 9 bases between. Germline loops: CDR1 SQVTM, CDR2 ANQGSEA. The length of the CDR3 is 10 residues. CDR3 DNA sequence: TGCAGCGCTGACAGGTCTGAAGCTTTCTTT. Translation: CSADRSEAFF.

This sequence joins TRBV29-1 and TRBJ1-2; 7 nucleotides agree with TRBD1. The CDR3 sequence is 12 residues long. Trimming cost V 6 bases and J 9 bases; bases outside gene matches: 10. Germline V lookup: CDR1 SQVTM, CDR2 ANQGSEA. The CDR3, as DNA: TGCAGCGTACTGCCACGGGACAGTCGCTACACCTTC. Translating gives CSVLPRDSRYTF. The full variable domain, with the rest looked up from reference TRBV29-1 and TRBJ1-2, is SAVISQKPSRDICQRGTSLTIQCQVDSQVTMMFWYRQQPGQSLTLIATANQGSEATYESGFVIDKFPISRPNLTFSTLTVSNMSPEDSSIYLCSVLPRDSRYTFGSGTRLTVV.

The genes are TRBV20-1 and TRBJ2-1; D assignment may be TRBD1 or TRBD2 (5 bases each). This CDR3 contains 16 residues. V was clipped by 3 bases and J by 3 bases, with 18 bases between them. Germline V gene lookup returns CDR1 DFQATT and CDR2 SNEGSKA (reference sequence). CDR3 sequence: CSASPQRAGIYNEQFF. In DNA form, the CDR3 reads TGCAGTGCTAGTCCCCAGAGGGCAGGGATCTACAATGAGCAGTTCTTC.

Of note for this clonotype: At one end the junction does not follow the germline gene, possibly because of a read error. The chain employs TRBV7-9 and TRBJ1-2; D gene uncertain. This CDR3 region has 12 residues. CDR1 and CDR2 (germline): SEHNR, FQNEAQ (reference sequence). The CDR3 DNA reads TGTGCCAGCAGCTTAAGCTACTATGGCTGCACCTTC. Translated, it gives CASSLSYYGCTF.

V and J are TRBV29-1 and TRBJ2-3; D gene unclear. The V and J ends lost 1 base and 0 bases respectively, with 8 bases between them. The CDR3 length is 14 residues. CDR1 is SQVTM and CDR2 is ANQGSEA in the germline V gene. The CDR3 sequence: CSVEGMESTDTQYF. CDR3 coding DNA: TGCAGCGTTGAAGGGATGGAGAGCACAGATACGCAGTATTTT.

In this sample, this clonotype turned up a few times. V is TRBV12-3 or TRBV12-4 and J is TRBJ2-7, with D perhaps TRBD2 (6 bases). The J call may be in error: the DNA end matches TRBJ2-4 better. CDR3 length: 13 amino acids. CDR3 loop: CASSGGRYYIQYF. The CDR3 DNA reads TGTGCCAGCAGTGGGGGGAGATATTACATTCAGTACTTC.

In regard to this clonotype: One end of the junction does not line up with germline, which may come from a read error. The J gene is TRBJ2-5, the V gene TRBV7-2; D perhaps matches TRBD2 (5 bases). TRBJ2-7 explains the end of the DNA better; the J call may be wrong. CDR3 length: 14 residues. Germline V CDR1 and CDR2: SGHTA, FQGNSA. The CDR3 spells CAGSSGRGAYEQYF. The CDR3 region has the DNA TGTGCCGGCAGCTCCGGCCGGGGAGCCTACGAGCAGTACTTC.

The chain combines TRBV20-1 with TRBJ1-3; D is unresolved. The ends were cut back, 6 bases at V and 7 bases at J, with 19 bases in the middle. The CDR3 covers 14 residues. Germline V gene sequence: CDR1 DFQATT, CDR2 SNEGSKA (reference sequence). The CDR3 region is CSADNTRGGNTIYF. CDR3 nucleotide sequence: TGCAGTGCCGATAACACGCGGGGAGGGAACACCATATATTTT.

This clonotype was seen only a few times. This chain uses TRBV10-3 with TRBJ1-3; D is perhaps TRBD1 (5 bases). The CDR3 runs to 15 residues. The V gene lost 4 bases and the J gene lost 0 bases, with 10 bases spanning the gap. Germline V gene data show CDR1 as ENHRY and CDR2 as SYGVKD. The CDR3 nucleotides read TGTGCCATCAGTGCAGGGACCAACTCTGGAAACACCATATATTTT. Translating gives CAISAGTNSGNTIYF.

The chain couples TRBV7-9 to TRBJ2-1; D may correspond to TRBD1 or TRBD2 (7 bases each). This CDR3 has 17 residues. CDR1 is SEHNR and CDR2 is FQNEAQ in the germline V gene (reference sequence). With 0 bases removed from V and 2 bases from J, the gap between germline ends came to 14 bases. The CDR3 region has the DNA TGTGCCAGCAGCTTAGCCAGGGGGGGCTTCACCTACAATGAGCAGTTCTTC. Amino acid sequence: CASSLARGGFTYNEQFF.

A remark on this clonotype: Because it lacks the conserved phenylalanine or tryptophan at the end, this CDR3 is likely a read error. V is TRBV4-1 and J is TRBJ2-6; D might be TRBD1 or TRBD2, each matching 6 bases. This CDR3 has 17 residues. Trimming took 2 bases from V and 0 from J, leaving 11 bases between them. Germline-derived CDR1 and CDR2 are MGHRA and YSYEKL. CDR3 amino acids: CASSQTGTRSGANVLTV. The CDR3 DNA follows: TGCGCCAGCAGCCAAACAGGGACTCGCTCTGGGGCCAACGTCCTGACTGTC.

The rearrangement joins TRBV7-8 to TRBJ2-4; 10 bases fit TRBD1. With the DNA end fitting TRBJ2-7 better, the J assignment may be wrong. CDR1 and CDR2 (germline): SGHVS, FQNEAQ. The CDR3 totals 15 residues. The CDR3 region has the DNA TGTGCCAGCAGCGCAGGGACAGGGGTTTTCTACGAGCAGTACTTC. This sequence encodes CASSAGTGVFYEQYF.

The rearrangement joins TRBV6-6 to TRBJ2-7; a weak D match, TRBD1 (6 bases). The CDR3 runs 16 residues. Per the germline V gene, CDR1 is MNHNY and CDR2 is SVGAGI (reference sequence). V lost 0 bases and J 4 bases, leaving 16 bases between the germline ends. The CDR3 region is CASSYSGGRPTYEQYF. The CDR3 DNA reads TGTGCCAGCAGTTACTCTGGGGGCAGACCCACGTACGAGCAGTACTTC.

V is TRBV20-1 and J is TRBJ1-1; D uncertain. This CDR3 comprises 14 residues. Germline V lookup: CDR1 DFQATT, CDR2 SNEGSKA (reference sequence). The V end was cut by 5 bases, the J end by 0 bases, with 13 bases between. The DNA of the CDR3 is TGCAGTGCTCGCAACCCTGCTATGAACACTGAAGCTTTCTTT. Amino acids: CSARNPAMNTEAFF.

With regard to this clonotype: An end of the junction does not agree with germline; a read error may underlie this. The J gene is TRBJ2-1, the V gene TRBV5-6; TRBD2 might be the D (7 bases). The CDR3 is 15 amino acids. The germline gives CDR1 SGHDT, CDR2 YYEEEE. The CDR3 DNA sequence: TGTGCCAACAGCTTTTTGGGGGGGCGGGGTGATGAGCAGTTCTTC. Translating it yields CANSFLGGRGDEQFF.

The V gene is TRBV28, the J gene TRBJ1-5; 7 bases fit TRBD1. This CDR3 has 16 residues. CDR1 and CDR2 from the germline V gene are MDHEN and SYDVKM. V was clipped by 4 bases and J by 2 bases; unmatched bases: 8. This CDR3 reads CASSSIQGPGNQPQHF. DNA of the CDR3: TGTGCCAGCAGTTCAATACAGGGGCCAGGCAATCAGCCCCAGCATTTT. Combining the CDR3 with reference TRBV28 and TRBJ1-5 gives the whole variable domain DVKVTQSSRYLVKRTGEKVFLECVQDMDHENMFWYRQDPGLGLRLIYFSYDVKMKEKGDIPEGYSVSREKKERFSLILESASTNQTSMYLCASSSIQGPGNQPQHFGDGTRLSIL.

This clonotype was seen a handful of times. The rearrangement links TRBV11-1 to TRBJ2-3, with D hard to call. Trimming left V 1 base short and J 4 bases short, with 9 bases between. CDR3 length: 14 residues. The germline V gene encodes CDR1 SGHAT and CDR2 FQDESV (reference sequence). CDR3 sequence reads: CASSLGWSSDTQYF. CDR3 nucleotide sequence: TGTGCCAGCAGCTTAGGGTGGTCATCAGATACGCAGTATTTT. Using reference TRBV11-1 and TRBJ2-3 for the parts outside the CDR3, the full variable domain is EAEVAQSPRYKITEKSQAVAFWCDPISGHATLYWYRQILGQGPELLVQFQDESVVDDSQLPKDRFSAERLKGVDSTLKIQPAELGDSAMYLCASSLGWSSDTQYFGPGTRLTVL.

This clonotype was observed a single time. Given a much more abundant clone one base away, this may be a read error. CDR3 loop: CASSSGLAGGETPYF. In DNA form, the CDR3 reads TGTGCCAGCAGCTCCGGACTAGCGGGGGGGGAGACCCCGTACTTC. The chain links TRBV7-9 to TRBJ2-5; TRBD2 agrees at 15 bases. CDR3 length: 15 amino acids. Germline V gene sequence: CDR1 SEHNR, CDR2 FQNEAQ (reference sequence).

V and J are TRBV25-1 and TRBJ2-4, with D tentatively TRBD1 (6 bases). The germline V gene has CDR1 MGHDK and CDR2 SYGVNS. The CDR3 spans 17 residues. V lost 3 bases and J 6 bases, leaving 21 bases between the germline ends. CDR3 residues: CASSDPDLTGGVNIQYF. For the CDR3, the DNA is TGTGCCAGCAGTGACCCAGACTTGACTGGGGGCGTAAACATTCAGTACTTC.

This chain connects TRBV18 to TRBJ2-3, with no clear D. The CDR3 contains 14 residues. V lost 3 bases, J lost 2 bases, and 9 bases lay in between. The V gene's germline CDR1 is KGHSH and CDR2 LQKENI. The chain's CDR3 is CASSPGANTDTQYF. In nucleotides, the CDR3 is TGTGCCAGCTCACCCGGAGCGAACACAGATACGCAGTATTTT.

In this sample, this clonotype turned up many times. V is TRBV10-3 and J is TRBJ2-3; D is unresolved. Trimming took 0 bases from V and 2 from J, leaving 15 bases between them. The CDR3 covers 17 residues. CDR1 ENHRY and CDR2 SYGVKD come from the germline V gene. The CDR3, as DNA: TGTGCCATCAGTGAGTCTGGAGCGAGTGCCTACACAGATACGCAGTATTTT. Protein product: CAISESGASAYTDTQYF.

CDR3 protein: CASSRPNLSGRVSPLHF. CDR3 DNA sequence: TGTGCCAGCAGTCGACCCAACTTGTCTGGGCGAGTTTCACCCCTCCACTTT. The V call is TRBV6-2 or TRBV6-3, the J call TRBJ1-6; D call uncertain. Between the trimmed V and J ends, which lost 5 bases and 9 bases, there was a span of 23 bases. The CDR3 sequence is 17 residues long. Germline CDR1 reads MNHEY; CDR2 reads SVGEGT.

The genes are TRBV12-3 or TRBV12-4 and TRBJ2-3, with 7 bases matching TRBD2. There are 14 residues in the CDR3. V lost 6 bases, J lost 2 bases, and 5 bases stayed unmatched. CDR3 residues: CASSPRGDTDTQYF. For the CDR3, the DNA is TGTGCCAGCAGCCCTCGGGGGGACACAGATACGCAGTATTTT.

CDR3 in DNA: TGTGCCAGCAGCCTTGGGACTAGACCCAATGAGCAGTTCTTC. Residues: CASSLGTRPNEQFF. The genes are TRBV5-4 and TRBJ2-1; 8 nucleotides align to TRBD2. Germline CDR1 is SGHNT and CDR2 is YYREEE (reference sequence). Trimming cost V 4 bases and J 6 bases; bases outside gene matches: 6. The CDR3 runs 14 residues.

The rearrangement joins TRBV6-1 to TRBJ1-2; maybe TRBD1 (5 bases). CDR3 size: 18 residues. CDR1 is MNHNS, CDR2 SASEGT, per germline. V lost 1 base and J 2 bases, leaving 20 bases between the germline ends. DNA for the CDR3: TGTGCCAGCAGTGAAGTTTGGACCCGGACACTCCCGAACTATGGCTACACCTTC. Amino acid sequence: CASSEVWTRTLPNYGYTF.

Comment on this clonotype: Relative to the germline gene, one junction end is altered; a read error may explain this. The rearrangement joins TRBV5-5 to TRBJ1-2; D gene uncertain. In germline, CDR1 is SGHKS, CDR2 YYEKEE (reference sequence). The CDR3 extends over 13 amino acids. The CDR3 is CASSLGHNYGHTF. CDR3 bases: TGTGCCAGCAGCTTGGGTCATAACTATGGCCACACCTTC.

The chain employs TRBV4-1 and TRBJ2-1; 10 bases match TRBD1. CDR3 length: 16 amino acids. The junction had 7 bases not matched to a gene; V was cut back by 3 bases and J by 5 bases. Germline CDR1 and CDR2: MGHRA and YSYEKL. Written as DNA, the CDR3 is TGCGCCAGCAGCCACGCAACCGGGACAGGGGACAATGAGCAGTTCTTC. Amino acid sequence: CASSHATGTGDNEQFF.

This clonotype was counted once. At one end the junction does not follow the germline gene, possibly because of a read error. The CDR3 protein is CASSRLVIQAGERFF. CDR3 coding DNA: TGTGCCAGCAGCCGACTAGTTATACAGGCGGGGGAGCGGTTCTTC. J is TRBJ2-1 and V is TRBV6-5; 7 bases line up with TRBD2. The germline gives CDR1 MNHEY, CDR2 SVGAGI. The CDR3 spans 15 residues.

This chain joins TRBV7-3 and TRBJ2-5; the D gene could be TRBD1 or TRBD2 (5 bases each). The germline V gene has CDR1 SGHTA and CDR2 FQGTGA. V was cut by 4 bases and J by 7 bases, with 19 bases left in between. The CDR3 contains 15 residues. The CDR3 DNA sequence: TGTGCCAGCAGCTCAACTCCGGGGCCCGAAAGGACCCAGTACTTC. Its protein product is CASSSTPGPERTQYF.

The chain is built from TRBV4-1 and TRBJ2-7; D gene uncertain. The CDR3 is 14 amino acids. The V end was cut by 6 bases, the J end by 2 bases, with 14 bases between. Germline values: CDR1 MGHRA, CDR2 YSYEKL. CDR3 nucleotide sequence: TGCGCCAGCAGTCTCGAGGTGGTTACCTACGAGCAGTACTTC. Protein product: CASSLEVVTYEQYF.